A selection of T cell receptor beta chains follows, all from one sample in a study of blood T cell repertoires in COVID-19. Profiled with immunoSEQ multiplex PCR; TCRdb holds only in-frame clones, not every one. Of about 210,000 clones in the sample, 80% to 85% are singletons; the top ten hold about 5%. Sequenced: peripheral blood. These TCRs come from a woman in her 70s with COVID-19, enrolled during active disease. CDR3s include the opening cysteine and the closing phenylalanine or tryptophan. A D gene is named only where the DNA matches it firmly. Expanded clones are given a class, and other clones once, few, many or no size at all.

clone size,V gene,D gene,J gene,CDR3 DNA,CDR3 protein
-,TRBV14,-,TRBJ1-2,TGTGCCAGCAGCCAAGCCTTCTATGGCTACACCTTC,CASSQAFYGYTF
-,TRBV19,TRBD2,TRBJ2-3,TGTGCCAGTAGTATGTTATTACTAGCGGAGAGCACAGATACGCAGTATTTT,CASSMLLLAESTDTQYF
-,TRBV18,-,TRBJ2-5,TGTGCCAGCTCACCAGGCGACCTAGCGCTCCAAGAGACCCAGTACTTC,CASSPGDLALQETQYF
-,TRBV7-2,-,TRBJ2-1,TGTGCCAGCAGCTTGTTTGACAGGACCGGGGATGAGCAGTTCTTC,CASSLFDRTGDEQFF
-,TRBV7-9,TRBD2,TRBJ2-3,TGTGCCAGCAGCTTTCCAGCGGGAGTATTAACAGATACGCAGTATTTT,CASSFPAGVLTDTQYF
once,TRBV6-5,TRBD1,TRBJ2-3,TGTGCCAGCAGTTACTCCGGACAGGGGGCTACAGATACGCAGTATTTT,CASSYSGQGATDTQYF
-,TRBV28,-,TRBJ1-1,TGTGCCAGCAGTTTAACAGGCCCCACTGAAGCTTTCTTT,CASSLTGPTEAFF
-,TRBV5-1,TRBD1,TRBJ1-2,TGCGCCAGCAGCAGTCAGGGGGCGGATGGCTACACCTTC,CASSSQGADGYTF
once,TRBV4-3,-,TRBJ1-4,TGCGCCAGCAGCCAGTCTATAGCCAGGGAAATAGAAAAACTGTTTTTT,CASSQSIAREIEKLFF
once,TRBV2,-,TRBJ1-3,TGTGCCAGCAGTGTCGGGAGGTCGGGAAACACCATATATTTT,CASSVGRSGNTIYF
-,TRBV6-4,-,TRBJ2-7,TGTGCCAGCAGTGTTGCACCTAGGCCGTACGAGCAGTACTTC,CASSVAPRPYEQYF
few,TRBV7-2,TRBD2,TRBJ2-7,TGTGCCAGCAAGCGGGAGGGCCCATACGAGCAGTACTTC,CASKREGPYEQYF
-,TRBV5-6,TRBD1,TRBJ1-6,TGTGCCAGCAGCCCCCACACGGGACAGGGGGATTCACCCCTCCACTTT,CASSPHTGQGDSPLHF
-,TRBV2,-,TRBJ1-5,TGTGCCAGCAGTGTATTGGGGGCAGATCAGCCCCAGCATTTT,CASSVLGADQPQHF
-,TRBV28,TRBD1,TRBJ2-1,TGTGCCAGCAGCATACTCGACAGGGGGGTTAATGAGCAGTTCTTC,CASSILDRGVNEQFF
-,TRBV30,-,TRBJ1-5,TGTGCCTGGGGGCAACTGAATCAGCCCCAGCATTTT,CAWGQLNQPQHF
-,TRBV7-3,TRBD2,TRBJ2-1,TGTGCCAGCAGCTCGACTAGCGCCGGTAATCAGCAGTTCTTC,CASSSTSAGNQQFF
-,TRBV9,-,TRBJ2-4,TGTGCCAGCAGCGTAGGCGGAGGAATTCAGTACTTC,CASSVGGGIQYF
-,TRBV28,TRBD1,TRBJ1-2,TGTGCCAGCAGCGCACAGGGGGTAAGAGATGGCTACACCTTC,CASSAQGVRDGYTF
-,TRBV6-6,-,TRBJ1-2,TGTGCCAGCACCTTTAGAGGGGGAAGAGATGGCTACACCTTC,CASTFRGGRDGYTF
-,TRBV7-3,TRBD1,TRBJ1-6,TGTGCCAGCAGCTTAAGAGGGGGCCCACCCCTCCACTTT,CASSLRGGPPLHF
-,TRBV30,-,TRBJ1-3,TGTGCCTGGAGTGTCCAGGGTGGAAACACCATATATTTT,CAWSVQGGNTIYF
-,TRBV7-9,-,TRBJ1-6,TGTGCCGTATCACCCCTCCACTTT,CAVSPLHF
-,TRBV28,TRBD2,TRBJ2-1,TGTGCCAGCAGTCCCATGGGACTAAATACCAATGAGCAGTTCTTC,CASSPMGLNTNEQFF
-,TRBV10-2,-,TRBJ1-5,TGCGCCATTAGTAGTCAGGCAGGTCAGCCCCAGCATTTT,CAISSQAGQPQHF
-,TRBV29-1,TRBD2,TRBJ2-7,TGCAGCGTTGATGTAGCGGGAGCCTCCTACGAGCAGTACTTC,CSVDVAGASYEQYF
-,TRBV7-2,TRBD2,TRBJ2-1,TGTGCCAGCAGCCCCGACGTGCTAGCGGGAGTGATAGATGAGCAGTTCTTC,CASSPDVLAGVIDEQFF
-,TRBV4-3,TRBD1,TRBJ1-2,TGCGCCAGCAGCCAAGGGACAGGGGGGGTAGGCTACACCTTC,CASSQGTGGVGYTF
-,TRBV3-1/TRBV3-2,-,TRBJ2-2,TGTGCCAGCTCTCACACCGGGGAGCTGTTTTTT,CASSHTGELFF
-,TRBV6-2/TRBV6-3,TRBD1,TRBJ2-7,TGTGCCAGCAGCCGTATTCGACAGGGGCCGGCCTACGAGCAGTACTTC,CASSRIRQGPAYEQYF
once,TRBV29-1,-,TRBJ1-1,TGCAGCGTTGAGCAGGGTGGCACTGAAGCTTTCTTT,CSVEQGGTEAFF
-,TRBV30,TRBD1,TRBJ2-7,TGTGCCTGGACGAAGGACAGGACCGGCTACGAGCAGTACTTC,CAWTKDRTGYEQYF
-,TRBV7-3,-,TRBJ1-6,TGTGCCAGCAGCCTCCTGGCAGGCCAAAATTCACCCCTCCACTTT,CASSLLAGQNSPLHF
-,TRBV9,-,TRBJ1-3,TGTGCCAGCAGCGGACTAGGGAGTTCTGGAAACACCATATATTTT,CASSGLGSSGNTIYF
-,TRBV7-9,TRBD1,TRBJ2-7,TGTGCCAGCAGCCCAGGGGGCTACGAGCAGTACTTC,CASSPGGYEQYF
-,TRBV7-9,-,TRBJ1-4,TGTGCCAGCAGTTCGCTGCCACTCCCTCGACAGCTTAATGAAAAACTGTTTTTT,CASSSLPLPRQLNEKLFF
once,TRBV7-3,-,TRBJ1-2,TGTGCCTCCGGGGGTATCTATGGCTACACCTTC,CASGGIYGYTF
-,TRBV18,-,TRBJ1-1,TGTGCCAGCTCACAACAGGGAAGTGACACTGAAGCTTTCTTT,CASSQQGSDTEAFF
-,TRBV27,-,TRBJ2-7,TGTGCCAGCAGTTCGGACAAACACATTGCCTACGAGCAGTACTTC,CASSSDKHIAYEQYF
-,TRBV5-4,-,TRBJ1-3,TGTGCCAGCAGCTTGCGTGGCTCAAACACCATATATTTT,CASSLRGSNTIYF
-,TRBV11-3,TRBD2,TRBJ2-1,TGTGCCAGCAGCGGAAGCCGGACTAGCCCGAAGATTGAGCAGTTCTTC,CASSGSRTSPKIEQFF
-,TRBV18,-,TRBJ2-7,TGTGCCAGCTCACCAAGACTAGTCTTCGAAGGCGAGCAGTACTTC,CASSPRLVFEGEQYF